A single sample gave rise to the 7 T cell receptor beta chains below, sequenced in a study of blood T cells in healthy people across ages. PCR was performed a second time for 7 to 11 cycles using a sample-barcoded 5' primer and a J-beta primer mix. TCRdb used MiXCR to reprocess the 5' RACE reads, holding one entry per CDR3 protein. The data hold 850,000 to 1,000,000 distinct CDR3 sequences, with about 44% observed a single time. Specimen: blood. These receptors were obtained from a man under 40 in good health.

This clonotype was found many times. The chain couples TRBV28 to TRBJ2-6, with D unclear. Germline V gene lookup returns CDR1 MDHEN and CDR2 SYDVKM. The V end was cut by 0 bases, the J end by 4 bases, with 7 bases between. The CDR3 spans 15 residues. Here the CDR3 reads CASSLWGTGANVLTF. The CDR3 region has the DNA TGTGCCAGCAGTTTATGGGGAACCGGGGCCAACGTCCTGACTTTC.

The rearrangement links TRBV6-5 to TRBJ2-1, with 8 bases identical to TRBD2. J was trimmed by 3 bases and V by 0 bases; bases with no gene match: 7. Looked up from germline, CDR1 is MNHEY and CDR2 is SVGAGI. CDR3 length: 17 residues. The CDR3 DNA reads TGTGCCAGCAGTTACTCGATCCAGCGGGGGTTCTACAATGAGCAGTTCTTC. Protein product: CASSYSIQRGFYNEQFF.

The DNA of the CDR3 is TGTGCCAGCAGTCAGGGGACAGGGAGAATTGGTGATACGCAGTATTTT. Translating it yields CASSQGTGRIGDTQYF. This chain joins TRBV28 and TRBJ2-3; 9 bases map to TRBD1. Trimming took 5 bases from V and 6 from J; bases not matched to a gene: 12. The CDR3 extends over 16 amino acids. The germline V gene has CDR1 MDHEN and CDR2 SYDVKM.

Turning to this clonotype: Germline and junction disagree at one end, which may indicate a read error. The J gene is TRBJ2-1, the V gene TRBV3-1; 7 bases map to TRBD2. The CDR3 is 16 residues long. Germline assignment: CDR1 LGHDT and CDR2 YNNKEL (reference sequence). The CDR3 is CAGSQELTSLGNEQFF. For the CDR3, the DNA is TGTGCCGGCAGCCAAGAATTGACTAGCTTGGGCAATGAGCAGTTCTTC.

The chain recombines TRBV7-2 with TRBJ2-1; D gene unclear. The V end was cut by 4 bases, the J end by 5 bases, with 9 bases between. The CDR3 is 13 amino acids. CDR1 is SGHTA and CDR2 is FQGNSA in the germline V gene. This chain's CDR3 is CASSSPTNNEQFF. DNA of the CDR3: TGTGCCAGCAGCTCCCCTACTAACAATGAGCAGTTCTTC.

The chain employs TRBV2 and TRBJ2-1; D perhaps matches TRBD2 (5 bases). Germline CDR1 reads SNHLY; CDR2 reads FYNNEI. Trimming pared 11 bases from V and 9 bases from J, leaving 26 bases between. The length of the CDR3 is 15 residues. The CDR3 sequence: CAGWRWAQALGEQFF. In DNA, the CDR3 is TGTGCCGGCTGGAGGTGGGCCCAGGCCCTGGGTGAGCAGTTCTTC.

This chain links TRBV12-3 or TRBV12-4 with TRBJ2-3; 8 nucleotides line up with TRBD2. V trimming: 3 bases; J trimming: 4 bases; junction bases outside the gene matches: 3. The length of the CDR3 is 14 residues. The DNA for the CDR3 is TGTGCCAGCAGTTTTGAGCGGGGGTCAGATACGCAGTATTTT. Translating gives CASSFERGSDTQYF.